Listed below are T cell receptor beta chains from one sample, sequenced in a study of beta chain features in type 1 diabetes. Data came from immunoSEQ multiplex PCR; TCRdb stores just in-frame clones and leaves some out. Among hundreds of thousands of clones, 25% to 35% were seen once, and the ten largest hold more than 0.055%. Sequencing was done on a sample of naive CD4+ T cells from blood. These receptors were obtained from a man between 18 and 35 years old in good health. Both conserved end residues are part of each CDR3. The order of the fields is CDR3 DNA, CDR3 protein, V gene, clone size, J gene, D gene. A D gene is named only where the DNA matches it firmly. Rows may omit the clone size; those that give it use once, few, many or a size class.

TGCAGCGCCCTACACGGCGGGAGCGACACCGGGGAGCTGTTTTTT CSALHGGSDTGELFF TRBV29-1 . TRBJ2-2 TRBD2
TGTGCCAGTAGTGTGGGACTAGCGGGTTACGAGCAGTACTTC CASSVGLAGYEQYF TRBV19 . TRBJ2-7 TRBD2
TGTGCCTGGAGTGTTACTAGCGGCACAGATACGCAGTATTTT CAWSVTSGTDTQYF TRBV30 . TRBJ2-3 TRBD2
TGTGCCAGCAGCTTAGGTAGTATCACAGATACGCAGTATTTT CASSLGSITDTQYF TRBV7-2 . TRBJ2-3 .
TGTGCCAGCAGCTTAAATGGAGGGGAGACCCAGTACTTC CASSLNGGETQYF TRBV7-9 few TRBJ2-5 .
TGTGCCAGCAGTACAGGGTCCTACGAGCAGTACTTC CASSTGSYEQYF TRBV6-5 . TRBJ2-7 .
TGTGCCAGCAGCTTAGCGCTCGCCGGGAGTCAAGATACGCAGTATTTT CASSLALAGSQDTQYF TRBV7-2 . TRBJ2-3 .
TGTGCCAGCAGCTTAGAACCTAACTATGGCTACACCTTC CASSLEPNYGYTF TRBV7-6 few TRBJ1-2 .
TGTGCCTGGAGTTCGGCTTCCTACGAGCAGTACTTC CAWSSASYEQYF TRBV30 few TRBJ2-7 .
TGTGCCACCGGGACAGGGTGGGACACTGAAGCTTTCTTT CATGTGWDTEAFF TRBV10-3 few TRBJ1-1 TRBD1